The rows below give T cell receptor beta chains drawn from one sample of a study of blood T cell repertoires in COVID-19. Sequenced by immunoSEQ multiplex PCR; TCRdb stores in-frame clones only, minus some. The sample lists some 100,000 clones; about 83% were seen once. The sequencing input was peripheral blood. Every receptor here comes from a human donor in a cohort sampled during active COVID-19. Both conserved end residues are part of each CDR3. The D gene is left open where the match is weak. Size tells how often a clone was seen (once, few, many) or the class of an expanded clone, and some rows leave it out.

V	D	J	size	CDR3	DNA
TRBV6-5	TRBD1	TRBJ2-7	-	CATRTGGREQYF	TGTGCCACGCGGACAGGGGGCCGCGAGCAGTACTTC
TRBV11-2	TRBD1	TRBJ2-7	once	CASSSRTGGDEQYF	TGTGCCAGCAGCTCCAGGACAGGGGGGGACGAGCAGTACTTC
TRBV11-2	-	TRBJ2-7	-	CASSTGQNSYEQYF	TGTGCCAGCAGCACCGGACAGAATTCCTACGAGCAGTACTTC
TRBV24-1	TRBD1	TRBJ2-5	-	CATSDPGQGDGQTQYF	TGTGCCACCAGTGACCCCGGACAGGGGGACGGGCAGACCCAGTACTTC
TRBV2	TRBD2	TRBJ2-7	once	CASRLAGLTYEQYF	TGTGCCAGCAGACTAGCGGGGCTAACCTACGAGCAGTACTTC
TRBV11-2	-	TRBJ1-2	once	CASSSIAGPAYGYTF	TGTGCCAGCAGCTCCATTGCAGGGCCGGCTTATGGCTACACCTTC
TRBV5-5	-	TRBJ2-2	-	CASSLTRGGGELFF	TGTGCCAGCAGCTTAACGAGGGGAGGCGGGGAGCTGTTTTTT
TRBV6-5	TRBD1	TRBJ1-2	-	CASSRGQLPGGYTF	TGTGCCAGCAGCCGGGGACAGTTACCGGGGGGCTACACCTTC
TRBV27	TRBD2	TRBJ2-5	-	CASRGAGGSETQYF	TGTGCCAGCAGGGGAGCGGGGGGGAGTGAGACCCAGTACTTC
TRBV6-6	TRBD1	TRBJ1-1	-	CASTDRGTYTEAFF	TGTGCCAGCACTGACAGGGGGACGTACACTGAAGCTTTCTTT
TRBV6-5	TRBD1	TRBJ1-1	-	CASSGGQGRSTEAFF	TGTGCCAGCAGCGGAGGACAGGGACGTTCGACTGAAGCTTTCTTT
TRBV10-2	-	TRBJ1-1	-	CASSGDTNEAFF	TGCGCCAGCAGTGGGGACACAAATGAAGCTTTCTTT
TRBV5-1	-	TRBJ1-2	-	CASSLAEGSTGYTF	TGCGCCAGCAGCTTGGCCGAGGGTTCCACTGGCTACACCTTC
TRBV19	TRBD1	TRBJ1-1	many	CASSANRGRGNTEAFF	TGTGCCAGTAGTGCCAACAGGGGGCGTGGCAACACTGAAGCTTTCTTT
TRBV3-1/TRBV3-2	-	TRBJ1-2	-	CASSQVVSGDYTF	TGTGCCAGCAGCCAAGTCGTATCGGGAGACTACACCTTC
TRBV15	-	TRBJ1-5	-	CATSRDDRQPQHF	TGTGCCACCAGCAGAGATGACAGGCAGCCCCAGCATTTT
TRBV30	-	TRBJ1-1	-	CAWSVGQANTEAFF	TGTGCCTGGAGTGTAGGCCAGGCGAACACTGAAGCTTTCTTT
TRBV11-3	TRBD1	TRBJ2-5	-	CASSGQGGDQETQYF	TGTGCCAGCAGCGGACAGGGAGGAGACCAAGAGACCCAGTACTTC
TRBV15	-	TRBJ1-1	-	CATSRDGTGWNTEAFF	TGTGCCACCAGCAGAGATGGGACTGGCTGGAACACTGAAGCTTTCTTT
TRBV4-3	-	TRBJ1-2	-	CASSQEAFDYGYTF	TGCGCCAGCAGCCAAGAGGCCTTCGACTATGGCTACACCTTC